This TCR beta chain was found in a study of cytomegalovirus exposure and HLA in healthy donors. Study-level results: Immune exposure information available was restricted to CMV serostatus. Among the most significant clusters, several appeared linked to common viral pathogens in a later analysis. Prior analysis indicated that the majority of TCR beta V segments exhibited productivity approximately 90% or approximately 30% of the time.

Primers: 60 Vbeta forward and 13 Jbeta reverse. Method: immunoSEQ multiplex PCR; TCRdb's copy keeps in-frame clones and lacks some. This table holds roughly 69,000 clones, approximately 70% found once. Details on this clone: What it binds is not known.

The clonotype was recovered from a male donor in good health and CMV-seropositive. The sequenced sample was PBMCs.

CDR3 sequence (DNA): TGTGCCAGCAGGGGGACAGCCCGGCACAATGAGCAGTTCTTC. Residues: CASRGTARHNEQFF. The V call is TRBV2, the J call TRBJ2-1, with 7 positions matching TRBD1. Losses at the gene ends were 6 bases for V and 5 bases for J; bases not matched to a gene: 7. Germline loops: CDR1 SNHLY, CDR2 FYNNEI. There are 14 residues in the CDR3.